Sequencing of this T cell receptor (beta chain) was carried out in a study of post-analysis software for immune sequencing data. Study as a whole: Several disease courses (relapsing-remitting, secondary progressive and progressive-relapsing) of multiple sclerosis were included. Study observations and caveats: F measure grouped same-batch samples tightly together. Controls significantly exceeded multiple sclerosis patients in normalized Chao1 diversity. Among several TRBV segments more frequent in patients than controls were TRBV5-6, TRBV5-1 and TRBV20-1.

Details on this clonotype: The antigen is undetermined.

Trimming took off 5 bases at V and 6 bases at J, with 25 bases between the two ends. This CDR3 spans 16 amino acids. Germline assignment: CDR1 DFQATT and CDR2 SNEGSKA (reference sequence). cDNA libraries for TCR beta contained unique molecular identifiers. From roughly 1 to 10 million T cells, 500,000 or so cDNA molecules were obtained. TCRdb reprocessed the PCR reads with MiXCR, giving one entry per CDR3 protein. Of 700,000 to 900,000 distinct CDR3 sequences in the sample, 40% to 55% were seen once. The sequencing sample was made of blood. This rearrangement joins TRBV20-1 to TRBJ1-2; maybe TRBD1 (5 bases). This clonotype originated in a girl aged 10-17 years with multiple sclerosis. This CDR3 reads CSASSWGESPGNGYTF. CDR3 sequence (DNA): TGCAGTGCTTCCAGTTGGGGGGAGTCCCCCGGGAATGGCTACACCTTC.